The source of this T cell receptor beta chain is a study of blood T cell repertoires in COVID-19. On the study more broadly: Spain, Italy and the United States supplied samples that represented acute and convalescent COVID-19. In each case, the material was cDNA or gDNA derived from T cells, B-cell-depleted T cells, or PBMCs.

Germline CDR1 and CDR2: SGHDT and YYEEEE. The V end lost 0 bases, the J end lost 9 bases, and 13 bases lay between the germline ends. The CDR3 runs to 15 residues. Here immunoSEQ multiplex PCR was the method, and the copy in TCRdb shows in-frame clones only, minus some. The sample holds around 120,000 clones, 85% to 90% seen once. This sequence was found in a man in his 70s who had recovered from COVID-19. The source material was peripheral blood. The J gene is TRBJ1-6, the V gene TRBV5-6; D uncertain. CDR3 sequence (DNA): TGTGCCAGCAGCTTGGACCCCTCAGGCACTTCACCCCTCCACTTT. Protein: CASSLDPSGTSPLHF.